The 22 T cell receptor beta chains listed next were all sequenced from one sample in a study of response to subunit inactivated influenza vaccine. Each CDR3 protein gets one entry after TCRdb re-called the RT-PCR reads with MiXCR. The data hold 650,000 to 700,000 distinct CDR3 sequences, with 15% to 18% observed a single time. This specimen consisted of PBMCs from blood, obtained approximately 13 days after vaccination. These receptors came from a man aged 50 to 59 who received an inactivated influenza vaccine.

This clonotype was observed a few times. This chain's CDR3 is CASSFGQNEQFF. CDR3 coding DNA: TGTGCCAGCAGCTTCGGACAGAATGAGCAGTTCTTC. The V gene is TRBV7-9, the J gene TRBJ2-1; a weak D match, TRBD1 (6 bases). The CDR3 length is 12 residues. Germline V gene data show CDR1 as SEHNR and CDR2 as FQNEAQ (reference sequence). The V and J ends lost 3 bases and 7 bases respectively, with 7 bases between them.

A few counts support this clonotype. The V and J genes are TRBV5-6 and TRBJ1-1; D gene unclear. Trimming left V 1 base short and J 10 bases short, with 8 bases between. In germline, CDR1 is SGHDT, CDR2 YYEEEE. The CDR3 loop spans 11 amino acids. The CDR3 DNA follows: TGTGCCAGCAGCTTGCTTACGGTAGCTTTCTTT. This sequence encodes CASSLLTVAFF.

This clonotype was recorded a few times. The rearrangement uses TRBV7-6 and TRBJ2-1, with 8 nucleotides matching TRBD2. Germline trimming cut 5 bases from V and 4 bases from J; bases unmatched to any gene: 10. CDR1 is SGHVS, CDR2 FNYEAQ, per germline. The CDR3 has 16 amino acids. The CDR3 region is CASSVLSSGSYNEQFF. The CDR3 DNA is TGTGCCAGCAGCGTATTATCTAGCGGGTCTTACAATGAGCAGTTCTTC.

The gene calls are TRBV11-2 and TRBJ2-5; TRBD1 matches 8 bases. The germline gives CDR1 SGHAT, CDR2 FQNNGV. The V segment lost 3 bases and the J segment 4 bases; nucleotides outside the gene matches: 7. The length of the CDR3 is 15 residues. DNA for the CDR3: TGTGCCAGCAGCTTCCGGGACAGGAGGGGAGAGACCCAGTACTTC. This gives the protein CASSFRDRRGETQYF.

The chain recombines TRBV9 with TRBJ1-4; D gene unclear. CDR3 length: 15 amino acids. Trimming removed 4 bases from V and 8 bases from J, with 18 bases in between. Looked up from germline, CDR1 is SGDLS and CDR2 is YYNGEE. The CDR3 sequence: CASSPSAGVVEKLFF. The CDR3 DNA follows: TGTGCCAGCAGCCCCTCAGCGGGAGTCGTCGAAAAACTGTTTTTT.

The V gene is TRBV20-1, the J gene TRBJ2-1; 13 nucleotides align to TRBD2. CDR1 and CDR2 (germline): DFQATT, SNEGSKA (reference sequence). V was pared by 4 bases and J by 7 bases, with 7 bases of the junction left unmatched. The CDR3 runs to 15 residues. CDR3 in DNA: TGCAGTGCTATAACCGGGACTAGCGGGACGAATGAGCAGTTCTTC. Its translation: CSAITGTSGTNEQFF.

This sequence joins TRBV7-6 and TRBJ2-2, with D possibly TRBD2 on 5 matching bases. Trimming cost V 4 bases and J 4 bases, with 19 bases left between them. This CDR3 spans 17 amino acids. Germline lookup yields CDR1 SGHVS and CDR2 FNYEAQ. CDR3 sequence: CASSSYRAGPATGELFF. The CDR3 DNA follows: TGTGCCAGCAGCTCGTATAGGGCGGGCCCAGCCACCGGGGAGCTGTTTTTT.

The sample holds a few counts of this clonotype. The chain is built from TRBV12-3 or TRBV12-4 and TRBJ2-2; D gene uncertain. The V gene lost 4 bases and the J gene lost 6 bases, with 6 bases spanning the gap. The CDR3 runs 12 residues. CDR3 in amino acids: CASSSNPGELFF. CDR3 coding DNA: TGTGCCAGCAGTTCTAACCCCGGGGAGCTGTTTTTT.

This clonotype was counted between two and nine times. The CDR3 DNA is TGTGCCAGCAGTTTCCGCTTGGGAGATGGCTACACCTTC. Translation: CASSFRLGDGYTF. The chain joins TRBV27 to TRBJ1-2; no clear D. This CDR3 is 13 amino acids long. In germline, CDR1 is MNHEY, CDR2 SMNVEV (reference sequence). The germline V and J ends were trimmed by 3 bases and 6 bases, with 11 bases remaining between them.

This clonotype showed up just a few times. The rearrangement uses TRBV4-1 and TRBJ1-2, with D possibly being TRBD1 (6 bases). V lost 0 bases, J lost 8 bases, and 13 bases lay in between. The germline gives CDR1 MGHRA, CDR2 YSYEKL. The CDR3 totals 14 residues. The CDR3 reads CASSQDPPGGGYTF. For the CDR3, the DNA is TGCGCCAGCAGCCAAGATCCACCCGGGGGCGGCTACACCTTC.

The chain links TRBV6-2 or TRBV6-3 to TRBJ2-5, with D perhaps matching TRBD2 (5 bases). CDR3 size: 13 residues. CDR1 is MNHEY, CDR2 SVGEGT, per germline. V lost 6 bases and J 4 bases, leaving 12 bases between the germline ends. CDR3 sequence reads: CASRVWSGETQYF. The CDR3 DNA sequence: TGTGCCAGCAGAGTATGGAGCGGAGAGACCCAGTACTTC.

This clonotype was seen more than once but under ten times. The chain has TRBV6-1 and TRBJ1-1; D is undetermined. This CDR3 comprises 13 residues. The ends were cut back, 2 bases at V and 11 bases at J, with 15 bases in the middle. From germline, CDR1 is MNHNS and CDR2 SASEGT. The CDR3 is CASSERVPTVAFF. CDR3 DNA: TGTGCCAGCAGTGAAAGGGTGCCCACTGTCGCTTTCTTT.

The chain uses TRBV20-1 and TRBJ2-3; 9 bases map to TRBD2. The CDR3 totals 14 residues. V lost 6 bases, J lost 5 bases, and 9 bases stayed unmatched. Germline CDR1 DFQATT, CDR2 SNEGSKA (reference sequence). The CDR3 sequence: CSARKRGALDTQYF. The CDR3 DNA is TGCAGTGCGAGAAAGCGGGGGGCCTTAGATACGCAGTATTTT.

This clonotype was observed a few times. This chain joins TRBV6-1 and TRBJ1-6, with TRBD1 as a possible D gene (6 bases). Trimming left V 0 bases short and J 9 bases short, with 9 bases between. The CDR3 runs to 14 residues. CDR1 and CDR2 from the germline V gene are MNHNS and SASEGT. CDR3 sequence: CASSEARGSSPLHF. The CDR3 region has the DNA TGTGCCAGCAGTGAAGCAAGGGGGAGTTCACCCCTCCACTTT.

This clonotype was found a few times. The rearrangement joins TRBV24-1 to TRBJ2-7; D may correspond to TRBD1 or TRBD2 (5 bases each). V lost 1 base and J lost 1, with 13 bases in between. The CDR3 has 16 amino acids. Germline CDR1 is KGHDR and CDR2 is SFDVKD. The DNA of the CDR3 is TGTGCCACCAGTGATTTTACGGGGCGCGGGTCCTACGAGCAGTACTTC. Translated, it gives CATSDFTGRGSYEQYF.

There are a few counts of this clonotype. V usage is TRBV28 and J usage is TRBJ1-3, with a tentative D call TRBD1 (6 bases). Trimming shortened V by 4 bases and J by 4 bases, and 14 bases separated the two germline ends. Germline V CDR1 and CDR2: MDHEN, SYDVKM. CDR3 size: 15 residues. CDR3 region: CASSSDRRAGNTIYF. The CDR3 nucleotides are TGTGCCAGCAGTTCTGACAGGCGGGCCGGAAACACCATATATTTT.

This clonotype was counted only a few times. This chain joins TRBV12-3 or TRBV12-4 and TRBJ2-7; D is tentatively TRBD1 or TRBD2 (5 bases each). Trimming cost V 5 bases and J 6 bases, with 20 bases left between them. The length of the CDR3 is 15 residues. CDR3 nucleotides: TGTGCCAGCAGTCAGTACCGTGGTCGGGGCAGCGAGCAGTACTTC. It is translated as CASSQYRGRGSEQYF.

This chain joins TRBV7-2 and TRBJ2-7; 8 bases match TRBD2. This CDR3 spans 17 amino acids. With 8 bases clipped from V and 2 bases from J, the junction kept 17 bases outside the gene matches. In germline, CDR1 is SGHTA, CDR2 FQGNSA. The CDR3 here is CASGLGFSGDFTYEQYF. The CDR3, as DNA: TGTGCCAGCGGCCTAGGCTTTAGCGGGGATTTTACCTACGAGCAGTACTTC.

This chain links TRBV7-8 with TRBJ1-4; TRBD1 might be the D (6 bases). The CDR3 is made up of 15 amino acids. Germline V gives CDR1 SGHVS, CDR2 FQNEAQ. V shed 5 bases and J shed 3 bases, with 13 bases lying between them. This chain's CDR3 is CASSIGGAANEKLFF. CDR3 sequence (DNA): TGTGCCAGCAGCATCGGGGGGGCTGCTAATGAAAAACTGTTTTTT.

The chain joins TRBV4-3 to TRBJ2-3; tentatively, D is TRBD2 (6 bases). Germline CDR1 reads LGHNA; CDR2 reads YSLEER. Trimming pared 3 bases from V and 5 bases from J, leaving 21 bases between. The CDR3 spans 17 residues. CDR3: CASSQSRDSWRGDTQYF. In DNA form, the CDR3 reads TGCGCCAGCAGCCAGAGTAGGGACTCATGGCGCGGAGATACGCAGTATTTT.

The chain employs TRBV25-1 and TRBJ2-7; 10 bases agree with TRBD1. This CDR3 contains 15 residues. Germline V gene sequence: CDR1 MGHDK, CDR2 SYGVNS. V was pared by 3 bases and J by 3 bases, with 5 bases of the junction left unmatched. Written as DNA, the CDR3 is TGTGCCAGCAGTGACCCGGACAGGGGGGACTACGAGCAGTACTTC. Translated: CASSDPDRGDYEQYF.

This chain uses TRBV6-1 with TRBJ2-7; D is uncertain. V lost 3 bases and J 3 bases, leaving 9 bases between the germline ends. The germline V gene has CDR1 MNHNS and CDR2 SASEGT. The CDR3 covers 13 residues. The CDR3 nucleotides are TGTGCCAGCAGTGAGGCCGGTCGCTACGAGCAGTACTTC. The encoded protein is CASSEAGRYEQYF.